The 27 T cell receptor beta chains in this list originate from one sample, sequenced in a study of T cell changes during pregnancy in multiple sclerosis. Sequenced by immunoSEQ multiplex PCR; TCRdb stores in-frame clones only, minus some. The sample lists tens of thousands of clones, more than 85% occurring once. This specimen consisted of CD8+ T cells from peripheral blood mononuclear cells, obtained in the third trimester of pregnancy. The receptors stem from a female donor with multiple sclerosis, enrolled in a pregnancy study.

This chain uses TRBV19 with TRBJ2-2; no clear D. Trimming took 6 bases from V and 2 from J, leaving 7 bases between them. The CDR3 is made up of 13 amino acids. CDR1 and CDR2 (germline): LNHDA, SQIVND (reference sequence). This CDR3 reads CASRNSNTGELFF. CDR3 coding DNA: TGTGCCAGTAGAAATTCAAACACCGGGGAGCTGTTTTTT.

The chain combines TRBV10-3 with TRBJ2-7; TRBD2 aligns across 8 bases. V shed 4 bases and J 3 bases; nucleotides not matched to a gene: 5. The germline V gene has CDR1 ENHRY and CDR2 SYGVKD. This CDR3 is 14 amino acids long. The CDR3 here is CAISAEREFYEQYF. DNA of the CDR3: TGTGCCATCAGTGCGGAGCGGGAGTTCTACGAGCAGTACTTC.

The sample holds a few counts of this clone. The chain is built from TRBV5-1 and TRBJ2-1; TRBD2 aligns across 10 bases. V trimming: 2 bases; J trimming: 7 bases; junction bases outside the gene matches: 6. This CDR3 contains 15 residues. CDR1 and CDR2 from the germline V gene are SGHRS and YFSETQ. The CDR3 nucleotides are TGCGCCAGCAGCTTATCGCCTAGCGGGAGTAATGAGCAGTTCTTC. Translation gives CASSLSPSGSNEQFF. The full variable domain, in which reference TRBV5-1 and TRBJ2-1 provide the parts outside the CDR3, is KAGVTQTPRYLIKTRGQQVTLSCSPISGHRSVSWYQQTPGQGLQFLFEYFSETQRNKGNFPGRFSGRQFSNSRSEMNVSTLELGDSALYLCASSLSPSGSNEQFFGPGTRLTVL.

This chain uses TRBV9 with TRBJ1-2, with D perhaps matching TRBD1 (5 bases). Germline V CDR1 and CDR2: SGDLS, YYNGEE. V lost 0 bases, J lost 8 bases, and 14 bases lay in between. The CDR3 sequence is 14 residues long. This chain's CDR3 is CASSVEGRPGGYTF. Here the CDR3 DNA reads TGTGCCAGCAGCGTAGAGGGGAGGCCCGGGGGCTACACCTTC.

The V gene is TRBV10-2, the J gene TRBJ1-2; 7 nucleotides line up with TRBD1. This CDR3 is 12 amino acids long. Germline V gene lookup returns CDR1 WSHSY and CDR2 SAAADI. V trimming: 4 bases; J trimming: 4 bases; junction bases outside the gene matches: 0. The CDR3 protein is CASSAGGYGYTF. CDR3 sequence (DNA): TGCGCCAGCAGTGCAGGGGGCTATGGCTACACCTTC.

This chain joins TRBV13 and TRBJ2-7; D remains ambiguous. Looked up from germline, CDR1 is PRHDT and CDR2 is FYEKMQ (reference sequence). Between the trimmed V and J ends, which lost 5 bases and 2 bases, there was a span of 16 bases. The CDR3 has 15 amino acids. The CDR3 loop reads CASSLSPAEAYEQYF. The CDR3 DNA sequence: TGTGCCAGCAGCCTCTCACCTGCCGAGGCCTACGAGCAGTACTTC.

This clone was seen just once. The genes are TRBV27 and TRBJ1-5, with TRBD1 identical over 9 bases. J lost 7 bases, V lost 6 bases, and 10 bases had no gene match. CDR1 and CDR2 (germline): MNHEY, SMNVEV (reference sequence). The CDR3 covers 15 residues. CDR3: CASSRGTGPRQPQHF. DNA for the CDR3: TGTGCCAGCAGCCGAGGGACAGGGCCACGGCAGCCCCAGCATTTT.

The rearrangement uses TRBV10-3 and TRBJ2-7, with TRBD2 identical over 7 bases. The CDR3 totals 15 residues. CDR1 and CDR2 (germline): ENHRY, SYGVKD. V was clipped by 2 bases and J by 6 bases; unmatched bases: 10. CDR3 sequence (DNA): TGTGCCATCAGTGAGACGGCGGGAGCCCTGGGCGAGCAGTACTTC. It yields the protein CAISETAGALGEQYF.

This clone was picked up one time. This chain uses TRBV5-5 with TRBJ2-7; TRBD1 matches at 8 bases. Germline CDR1 and CDR2: SGHKS and YYEKEE (reference sequence). The V gene end was trimmed by 4 bases and the J gene end by 2 bases; junction bases not matched to a gene: 8. There are 15 residues in the CDR3. CDR3 sequence (DNA): TGTGCCAGCAGCGAAGGACAGGGACTTACCTACGAGCAGTACTTC. Residues: CASSEGQGLTYEQYF.

The chain combines TRBV13 with TRBJ2-1; 7 bases are a match to TRBD2. The V gene end was trimmed by 4 bases and the J gene end by 4 bases; junction bases not matched to a gene: 10. The CDR3 consists of 16 residues. Germline V gene lookup returns CDR1 PRHDT and CDR2 FYEKMQ (reference sequence). CDR3 coding DNA: TGTGCCAGCAGCTCGACGGGAGGTACTGGGTACAATGAGCAGTTCTTC. It is translated as CASSSTGGTGYNEQFF.

The CDR3 DNA reads as TGTGCCAGCAATACAGGGATTAATGAAAAACTGTTTTTT. Amino acid sequence: CASNTGINEKLFF. This chain connects TRBV21-1 to TRBJ1-4; the tabulated D call, TRBD1, remains unverified against the DNA. TRBV21-1 is listed as a pseudogene. The CDR3 extends over 13 amino acids.

The chain employs TRBV5-6 and TRBJ2-7; 10 bases match TRBD2. The CDR3 extends over 13 amino acids. J gave up 4 bases and V 4 bases, and 2 bases lay outside the gene matches. Germline assignment: CDR1 SGHDT and CDR2 YYEEEE. The CDR3 protein is CASSPTSGYEQYF. CDR3 nucleotides: TGTGCCAGCAGCCCGACTAGCGGGTACGAGCAGTACTTC.

This CDR3 is CASSYRTGSNQPQHF. DNA of the CDR3: TGTGCCAGCAGCTACCGGACAGGGAGCAATCAGCCCCAGCATTTT. The chain uses TRBV5-5 and TRBJ1-5, with 8 bases matching TRBD1. This CDR3 contains 15 residues. CDR1 is SGHKS and CDR2 is YYEKEE in the germline V gene (reference sequence). J was trimmed by 1 base and V by 3 bases; bases with no gene match: 3.

This clone was picked up a small number of times. The rearrangement uses TRBV4-1 and TRBJ1-1; D gene ambiguous. The CDR3 covers 13 residues. The germline CDR1 and CDR2 sequences are MGHRA and YSYEKL. Between the trimmed V and J ends, which lost 5 bases and 4 bases, there was a span of 11 bases. The DNA of the CDR3 is TGCGCCAGCAGCGACGAGGAGGGCACTGAAGCTTTCTTT. It is translated as CASSDEEGTEAFF.

This chain joins TRBV28 and TRBJ2-7; 7 positions agree with TRBD1. CDR3 length: 13 residues. Trimming removed 5 bases from V and 3 bases from J; junction bases left unmatched: 4. CDR1 is MDHEN, CDR2 SYDVKM, per germline. The CDR3 DNA is TGTGCCAGCAGTCCGGGACAGTTCTACGAGCAGTACTTC. It specifies CASSPGQFYEQYF.

This clone appeared a single time. The chain joins TRBV27 to TRBJ1-1; 8 bases agree with TRBD1. The germline CDR1 and CDR2 sequences are MNHEY and SMNVEV (reference sequence). This CDR3 is 16 amino acids long. V trimming: 5 bases; J trimming: 4 bases; junction bases outside the gene matches: 12. The CDR3 sequence: CASSLIRQGMPTEAFF. In nucleotides, the CDR3 is TGTGCCAGCAGTCTTATCCGACAGGGGATGCCCACTGAAGCTTTCTTT.

The rearrangement links TRBV6-5 to TRBJ1-4, with D possibly matching TRBD1 (6 bases). The V gene's germline CDR1 is MNHEY and CDR2 SVGAGI. The CDR3 spans 16 residues. V was shortened by 0 bases and J by 6 bases, with 14 bases between the two germline ends. The CDR3 DNA follows: TGTGCCAGCAGTTACTCGCCCCGGACAGTGGATGAAAAACTGTTTTTT. Amino acids: CASSYSPRTVDEKLFF.

The chain couples TRBV7-9 to TRBJ2-1; maybe TRBD2 (6 bases). The CDR3 runs to 16 residues. Looked up from germline, CDR1 is SEHNR and CDR2 is FQNEAQ (reference sequence). V was cut by 4 bases and J by 10 bases, with 23 bases left in between. In DNA, the CDR3 is TGTGCCAGCAGCTGCACGGTTTTAGCGGACCTCCGGGAGCAGTTCTTC. It encodes CASSCTVLADLREQFF.

The chain uses TRBV7-9 and TRBJ2-1; TRBD2 agrees at 8 bases. V trimming: 1 base; J trimming: 4 bases; junction bases outside the gene matches: 3. Germline lookup yields CDR1 SEHNR and CDR2 FQNEAQ (reference sequence). CDR3 length: 15 residues. The CDR3 sequence is CASSLEAGVYNEQFF. CDR3 sequence (DNA): TGTGCCAGCAGCTTAGAAGCGGGAGTGTACAATGAGCAGTTCTTC.

The table lists this clone with a count of one. The genes are TRBV6-1 and TRBJ1-5; perhaps TRBD1 as D (6 bases). Germline V lookup: CDR1 MNHNS, CDR2 SASEGT. CDR3 length: 15 residues. V lost 1 base to trimming and J lost 4 bases, with 11 bases between them. The CDR3 DNA is TGTGCCAGCAGTGAAGTGGACAGACGGAATCAGCCCCAGCATTTT. Amino acid sequence: CASSEVDRRNQPQHF.

Turning to this clone: This sample includes further DNA sequences coding for the same CDR3. The chain links TRBV19 to TRBJ2-7; 7 bases are a match to TRBD1. J was trimmed by 4 bases and V by 5 bases; bases with no gene match: 5. The CDR3 contains 13 residues. Germline V gives CDR1 LNHDA, CDR2 SQIVND (reference sequence). For the CDR3, the DNA is TGTGCCAGTAGTCCTGGGACAGCATACGAGCAGTACTTC. Translated, it gives CASSPGTAYEQYF. Complete variable domain (other parts from reference TRBV19 and TRBJ2-7): DGGITQSPKYLFRKEGQNVTLSCEQNLNHDAMYWYRQDPGQGLRLIYYSQIVNDFQKGDIAEGYSVSREKKESFPLTVTSAQKNPTAFYLCASSPGTAYEQYFGPGTRLTVT.

The chain recombines TRBV7-2 with TRBJ2-3; TRBD2 matches 11 bases. Germline CDR1 SGHTA, CDR2 FQGNSA. J gave up 0 bases and V 5 bases, and 7 bases lay outside the gene matches. This CDR3 spans 17 amino acids. CDR3 in DNA: TGTGCCAGCAGCCCCCGACTAGCGGGGACTAGCACAGATACGCAGTATTTT. Its translation: CASSPRLAGTSTDTQYF.

The rearrangement links TRBV28 to TRBJ1-5; TRBD1 is a possible D gene (5 bases). The CDR3 totals 16 residues. Trimming removed 10 bases from V and 0 bases from J, with 19 bases in between. The germline V gene has CDR1 MDHEN and CDR2 SYDVKM. CDR3 bases: TGTGCCACCGGGGGGGGACGGCCAAATAGCAATCAGCCCCAGCATTTT. It yields the protein CATGGGRPNSNQPQHF. The complete variable domain, with remaining parts taken from reference TRBV28 and TRBJ1-5, reads DVKVTQSSRYLVKRTGEKVFLECVQDMDHENMFWYRQDPGLGLRLIYFSYDVKMKEKGDIPEGYSVSREKKERFSLILESASTNQTSMYLCATGGGRPNSNQPQHFGDGTRLSIL.

This rearrangement joins TRBV28 to TRBJ2-1, with 11 bases that match TRBD2. Trimming cost V 1 base and J 6 bases; bases outside gene matches: 14. The germline gives CDR1 MDHEN, CDR2 SYDVKM. CDR3 length: 19 amino acids. CDR3 nucleotides: TGTGCCAGCAGTTTATTACTAGCGGGGGTTACACCAAAAGGCAATGAGCAGTTCTTC. Protein: CASSLLLAGVTPKGNEQFF. The whole variable domain, remainder taken from reference TRBV28 and TRBJ2-1, is DVKVTQSSRYLVKRTGEKVFLECVQDMDHENMFWYRQDPGLGLRLIYFSYDVKMKEKGDIPEGYSVSREKKERFSLILESASTNQTSMYLCASSLLLAGVTPKGNEQFFGPGTRLTVL.

The chain has TRBV28 and TRBJ1-2; no clear D. Germline V gives CDR1 MDHEN, CDR2 SYDVKM. The CDR3 sequence is 18 residues long. V lost 0 bases, J lost 2 bases, and 19 bases lay in between. Written as DNA, the CDR3 is TGTGCCAGCAGTTTATGGCCCCCCCCCAATACTTACAACTATGGCTACACCTTC. Translating it yields CASSLWPPPNTYNYGYTF.

The rearrangement links TRBV29-1 to TRBJ1-2, with 7 bases fitting TRBD1. This CDR3 contains 12 residues. Trimming cost V 6 bases and J 4 bases; bases outside gene matches: 5. Germline V gives CDR1 SQVTM, CDR2 ANQGSEA. CDR3 nucleotide sequence: TGCAGCGTGGAATGGGACAGCTATGGCTACACCTTC. It translates to CSVEWDSYGYTF.

The chain employs TRBV5-1 and TRBJ2-7; D gene uncertain. CDR1 and CDR2 from the germline V gene are SGHRS and YFSETQ. CDR3 size: 14 residues. Trimming cost V 0 bases and J 2 bases, with 9 bases left between them. CDR3 protein: CASSLGEATYEQYF. The CDR3 region has the DNA TGCGCCAGCAGCTTGGGTGAAGCGACCTACGAGCAGTACTTC.